This T cell receptor beta chain was found in a study of CD8 T cells in Susac syndrome. From germline, CDR1 is MNHNS and CDR2 SASEGT. This CDR3 spans 16 amino acids. V lost 6 bases and J lost 4, with 19 bases in between. Reverse transcription used roughly 0.45 to 1 ug RNA and random hexamers. TCR beta CDR3 was amplified by immunoSEQ covering 54 Vbeta and 13 Jbeta. One entry per CDR3 protein, called by TCRdb with MiXCR from the immunoSEQ multiplex PCR reads. Of just under 150,000 distinct CDR3 sequences in the sample, less than 95% were seen once. The authors sequenced TCR beta from blood CD8+ and CD4+ T cells. The authors negatively isolated CD8+ and CD4+ T cells and FACS-enriched TEMRA cells.

The receptor comes from a human donor in good health. This chain joins TRBV6-1 and TRBJ2-1, with TRBD1 as a possible D gene (6 bases). Sample: CD4+ T cells from PBMCs. Here the CDR3 reads CASSHTLLDSYNEQFF. In DNA form, the CDR3 reads TGTGCCAGCAGCCATACACTATTGGACAGTTACAATGAGCAGTTCTTC.